This T cell receptor (beta chain) was sequenced for a study of early T cells in non-severe SARS-CoV-2 infection. In the study overall: Alpha and beta chains were unpaired, from unsorted whole-blood bulk RNA.

The table lists this clonotype with a few counts. The antigen remains undetermined. The TCR library protocol was used to attach unique molecular identifiers. These identifiers were attached to individual cDNA molecules. Each CDR3 protein gets one entry after TCRdb re-called the 5' RACE reads with MiXCR. The sample yields 80,000 to 95,000 distinct CDR3 sequences, around a sixth seen once. Trimming took 2 bases from V and 6 from J; bases not matched to a gene: 5. The germline gives CDR1 SEHNR, CDR2 FQNEAQ (reference sequence). The CDR3 totals 15 residues. Study conclusions and caveats: The VDJdb matching leaned toward anti-spike CD8 responses and overlooked private and CD4 specificities.

The rearrangement joins TRBV7-9 to TRBJ2-1, with 9 positions matching TRBD2. The clonotype comes from an adult who was a healthcare worker with PCR-confirmed SARS-CoV-2 infection or an uninfected control (not recorded which). The source material was whole blood, sampled at baseline. CDR3 amino acids: CASSLIVAGANEQFF. The CDR3 nucleotides are TGTGCCAGCAGCTTAATCGTAGCGGGAGCCAATGAGCAGTTCTTC.